This TCR beta chain is from a study of OX40 agonist ivuxolimab in advanced cancers. Study-level background: Ivuxolimab doses were 0.01, 0.1, 0.3, 1.5, 3 or 10 mg/kg every 2 weeks. From about 23 to 85 years was the age range, with a mean of roughly 64 years, and around 80% were male.

The germline CDR1 and CDR2 sequences are MDHEN and SYDVKM. This CDR3 is built from 16 residues. V was trimmed by 2 bases and J by 4 bases, leaving 17 bases between them. Comments on this clone: Antigen: not known.

Clones were sequenced by immunoSEQ multiplex PCR, and TCRdb holds only the in-frame ones, with some missing. The repertoire holds some 72,000 clones, roughly 90% seen once, with approximately 0.48% in the top ten. Study observations and caveats: Not determined was the antigen specificity of the expanded peripheral T cells.

The receptor's source is an adult with an advanced solid tumor such as melanoma, head and neck, liver or kidney cancer. The chain is built from TRBV28 and TRBJ2-5; no clear D gene. The sequencing here drew on CD4+ or CD8+ T cells sorted from blood, taken in a trial of the OX40 agonist ivuxolimab. CDR3 DNA: TGTGCCAGCAGTTTAACCACCGCAGGTTGGATAGAGACCCAGTACTTC. This codes for CASSLTTAGWIETQYF.